Listed here are 23 T cell receptor beta chains from one sample, sequenced in a study of human T cells and chemical hapten exposure. MiXCR, applied by TCRdb to the RACE reads, yields one record per CDR3 protein. The sample yields 150,000 to 200,000 distinct CDR3 sequences, 20% to 25% seen once. Specified time point: patch test 3, about 24 weeks after DPC sensitization. The treatment was: therapeutic diphenylcyclopropenone sensitization with weekly scalp DPC. Material: whole blood, obtained in connection with sensitization to the hapten diphenylcyclopropenone (DPC). The receptors originated from a woman aged 40 to 49 with alopecia areata. Some clones in this sample may be carry-over from other donors' samples.

The CDR3 spells CASSNQHGNTEAFF. The DNA of the CDR3 is TGTGCCAGCTCAAATCAGCACGGGAACACTGAAGCTTTCTTT. J is TRBJ1-1 and V is TRBV18; D is uncertain. With 5 bases removed from V and 1 base from J, the gap between germline ends came to 11 bases. CDR3 length equals 14 residues. Germline values: CDR1 KGHSH, CDR2 LQKENI.

This clonotype was detected only a few times. This sequence joins TRBV18 and TRBJ1-1; D ambiguous. Germline CDR1 and CDR2: KGHSH and LQKENI. The CDR3 sequence is 16 residues long. The V and J ends lost 3 bases and 0 bases respectively, with 14 bases between them. The CDR3 is CASSPKETPMNTEAFF. For the CDR3, the DNA is TGTGCCAGCTCACCGAAAGAAACTCCAATGAACACTGAAGCTTTCTTT.

At least ten counts were recorded for this clonotype. J is TRBJ2-7 and V is TRBV29-1, with no clear D. Trimming removed 0 bases from V and 1 base from J, with 10 bases in between. Germline V lookup: CDR1 SQVTM, CDR2 ANQGSEA. The CDR3 loop spans 14 amino acids. DNA of the CDR3: TGCAGCGTTGAAGATCTGGGCGATTCCTACGAGCAGTACTTC. Residues: CSVEDLGDSYEQYF.

The chain uses TRBV5-1 and TRBJ2-1; no firm D call. CDR3 length: 15 amino acids. Per the germline V gene, CDR1 is SGHRS and CDR2 is YFSETQ. With 1 base removed from V and 7 bases from J, the gap between germline ends came to 15 bases. The DNA of the CDR3 is TGCGCCAGCAGCTTGAGGGCCAATACACGTAATGAGCAGTTCTTC. This encodes CASSLRANTRNEQFF.

The chain uses TRBV3-1 and TRBJ2-7, with TRBD1 matching 7 bases. The CDR3 is 15 amino acids. Germline CDR1 is LGHDT and CDR2 is YNNKEL (reference sequence). V dropped 4 bases and J dropped 2; count of bases not matched to a gene: 8. The CDR3 here is CASSPEGGSAYEQYF. The CDR3 nucleotides read TGTGCCAGCAGCCCAGAAGGGGGCAGCGCCTACGAGCAGTACTTC.

This rearrangement joins TRBV12-3 or TRBV12-4 to TRBJ2-4, with 7 bases matching TRBD1. The CDR3 length is 15 residues. Trimming at V came to 3 bases and at J to 0 bases, leaving 2 bases not matched to a gene. This chain's CDR3 is CASSLGQLAKNIQYF. CDR3 DNA sequence: TGTGCCAGCAGTTTGGGACAGCTAGCCAAAAACATTCAGTACTTC.

This clonotype was counted between two and nine times. The rearrangement links TRBV4-2 to TRBJ2-1; 11 nucleotides align to TRBD2. From germline, CDR1 is LGHNA and CDR2 YNFKEQ. CDR3 length: 15 residues. V was pared by 8 bases and J by 6 bases, with 9 bases of the junction left unmatched. In DNA form, the CDR3 reads TGTGCCAGCGCACTTCTAGCGGGAGGATCCAATGAGCAGTTCTTC. It yields the protein CASALLAGGSNEQFF.

The sample holds one count of this clonotype. The chain combines TRBV10-3 with TRBJ1-5, with D unclear. Trimming stripped 4 bases from V and 0 bases from J, with 7 bases between. The length of the CDR3 is 14 residues. CDR1 ENHRY and CDR2 SYGVKD come from the germline V gene. The CDR3 DNA reads TGTGCCATCAGTGCCGACAATAGCAATCAGCCCCAGCATTTT. Amino acids: CAISADNSNQPQHF.

This clonotype occurred many times. The gene calls are TRBV20-1 and TRBJ1-6; D gene unclear. CDR1 is DFQATT and CDR2 is SNEGSKA in the germline V gene (reference sequence). V was pared by 1 base and J by 6 bases, with 13 bases between. The CDR3 covers 15 residues. As DNA, the CDR3 is TGCAGTGCTAGAGTGGTGTCTGAACGTAATTCACCCCTCCACTTT. Its translation is CSARVVSERNSPLHF.

In this sample, this clonotype turned up a few times. J is TRBJ2-7 and V is TRBV6-5; 8 bases map to TRBD1. CDR3 length: 15 amino acids. Per germline, CDR1 MNHEY and CDR2 SVGAGI. J was trimmed by 3 bases and V by 7 bases; bases with no gene match: 11. The CDR3 protein is CASTPRGTGFYEQYF. The CDR3 nucleotides read TGTGCCAGCACTCCTAGGGGGACAGGCTTCTACGAGCAGTACTTC.

The CDR3 protein is CATSREREGRYEQYF. CDR3 bases: TGTGCCACCAGCAGAGAGCGGGAGGGAAGATACGAGCAGTACTTC. This chain uses TRBV15 with TRBJ2-7; 9 nucleotides line up with TRBD2. CDR1 is LNHNV, CDR2 YYDKDF, per germline (reference sequence). The V and J ends lost 0 bases and 4 bases, in that order; junction bases with no gene match: 4. The CDR3 covers 15 residues. Based on the CDR3 plus reference TRBV15 and TRBJ2-7, the full variable domain is DAMVIQNPRYQVTQFGKPVTLSCSQTLNHNVMYWYQQKSSQAPKLLFHYYDKDFNNEADTPDNFQSRRPNTSFCFLDIRSPGLGDTAMYLCATSREREGRYEQYFGPGTRLTVT.

The V gene is TRBV4-2, the J gene TRBJ2-3; TRBD2 aligns across 14 bases. CDR1 and CDR2 from the germline V gene are LGHNA and YNFKEQ. The CDR3 has 17 residues. V shed 3 bases, J shed 5 bases, and the junction held 7 bases outside the gene matches. CDR3 nucleotides: TGTGCCAGCAGCCAGAGACTAGCGGGAGGGCCAGAAGATACGCAGTATTTT. This sequence encodes CASSQRLAGGPEDTQYF.

This clonotype showed up many times. The J gene is TRBJ2-1, the V gene TRBV20-1, with a tentative D call TRBD2 (6 bases). This CDR3 region has 16 residues. Between the trimmed V and J ends, which lost 2 bases and 0 bases, there was a span of 14 bases. The germline gives CDR1 DFQATT, CDR2 SNEGSKA (reference sequence). CDR3 sequence reads: CSARLLAAFSYNEQFF. The CDR3, as DNA: TGCAGTGCTAGACTCTTAGCGGCCTTCTCCTACAATGAGCAGTTCTTC.

This clonotype showed up many times. The rearrangement joins TRBV20-1 to TRBJ2-5; 8 bases are shared with TRBD2. Germline CDR1 reads DFQATT; CDR2 reads SNEGSKA (reference sequence). There are 13 residues in the CDR3. With 5 bases clipped from V and 5 bases from J, the junction kept 7 bases outside the gene matches. DNA for the CDR3: TGCAGTGCTTACAGCGGGAGTGGCGAGACCCAGTACTTC. Residues: CSAYSGSGETQYF.

The J gene is TRBJ2-3, the V gene TRBV5-1, with D hard to call. The CDR3 loop spans 15 amino acids. V lost 0 bases and J 4 bases, leaving 12 bases between the germline ends. From germline, CDR1 is SGHRS and CDR2 YFSETQ. The CDR3, as DNA: TGCGCCAGCAGCTTGGCCGTTACTTTTCCAGATACGCAGTATTTT. Translating it yields CASSLAVTFPDTQYF.

The sample holds many counts of this clonotype. The chain links TRBV4-3 to TRBJ2-7; 9 nucleotides match TRBD2. Germline V lookup: CDR1 LGHNA, CDR2 YSLEER. The CDR3 loop spans 14 amino acids. With 1 base clipped from V and 3 bases from J, the junction kept 1 base outside the gene matches. The CDR3 DNA reads as TGCGCCAGCAGCCAAGGTAGCGGGAGCTACGAGCAGTACTTC. As protein: CASSQGSGSYEQYF.

This clonotype occurred many times. The chain combines TRBV2 with TRBJ2-7, with a possible D match to TRBD2 (5 bases). CDR3 length: 13 amino acids. The germline CDR1 and CDR2 sequences are SNHLY and FYNNEI. V gave up 4 bases and J gave up 0 bases, with 7 bases separating them. CDR3 DNA: TGTGCCAGCAGTGGCGGGCCCTCCTACGAGCAGTACTTC. Translation: CASSGGPSYEQYF. The variable domain in full, completed from reference TRBV2 and TRBJ2-7, reads EPEVTQTPSHQVTQMGQEVILRCVPISNHLYFYWYRQILGQKVEFLVSFYNNEISEKSEIFDDQFSVERPDGSNFTLKIRSTKLEDSAMYFCASSGGPSYEQYFGPGTRLTVT.

The chain employs TRBV30 and TRBJ2-7; D call uncertain. CDR3 length: 12 amino acids. Looked up from germline, CDR1 is GTSNPN and CDR2 is SVGIG (reference sequence). Trimming removed 2 bases from V and 0 bases from J, with 5 bases in between. The CDR3 reads CAWSMGSYEQYF. CDR3 in DNA: TGTGCCTGGAGTATGGGCTCCTACGAGCAGTACTTC.

The sample holds a few counts of this clonotype. The CDR3 region is CASSYWGEQYF. The CDR3 DNA sequence: TGTGCCAGCAGTTACTGGGGCGAGCAGTACTTC. This chain connects TRBV6-5 to TRBJ2-7; no reliable D call. CDR3 length: 11 residues. Deletions cut 1 base from V and 6 bases from J, with 4 bases between. The germline gives CDR1 MNHEY, CDR2 SVGAGI.

The V call is TRBV2, the J call TRBJ2-5; perhaps TRBD1 as D (6 bases). Per germline, CDR1 SNHLY and CDR2 FYNNEI. This CDR3 contains 13 residues. V lost 3 bases to trimming and J lost 5 bases, with 10 bases between them. The CDR3 protein is CASSDWGRETQYF. In DNA form, the CDR3 reads TGTGCCAGCAGTGATTGGGGGCGCGAGACCCAGTACTTC.

The table lists this clonotype with a few counts. The chain uses TRBV4-3 and TRBJ2-4, with a tentative D call TRBD2 (6 bases). Trimming took off 0 bases at V and 6 bases at J, with 9 bases between the two ends. CDR1 and CDR2 (germline): LGHNA, YSLEER. There are 14 residues in the CDR3. The CDR3 reads CASSQDRGVNIQYF. In nucleotides, the CDR3 is TGCGCCAGCAGCCAAGATCGCGGGGTAAACATTCAGTACTTC.

This rearrangement joins TRBV6-2 or TRBV6-3 to TRBJ2-1, with D perhaps TRBD2 (6 bases). The CDR3 length is 16 residues. Trimming stripped 6 bases from V and 4 bases from J, with 19 bases between. Germline-derived CDR1 and CDR2 are MNHEY and SVGEGT. CDR3 in amino acids: CASSSPGVAHYNEQFF. CDR3 in DNA: TGTGCCAGCAGCTCCCCGGGAGTAGCGCATTACAATGAGCAGTTCTTC.

The V and J genes are TRBV4-1 and TRBJ2-1; 9 nucleotides line up with TRBD1. J was trimmed by 3 bases and V by 3 bases; bases with no gene match: 0. The CDR3 covers 14 residues. CDR1 is MGHRA and CDR2 is YSYEKL in the germline V gene. CDR3 bases: TGCGCCAGCAGCCAGGGACAGGGCTACAATGAGCAGTTCTTC. It codes for CASSQGQGYNEQFF.